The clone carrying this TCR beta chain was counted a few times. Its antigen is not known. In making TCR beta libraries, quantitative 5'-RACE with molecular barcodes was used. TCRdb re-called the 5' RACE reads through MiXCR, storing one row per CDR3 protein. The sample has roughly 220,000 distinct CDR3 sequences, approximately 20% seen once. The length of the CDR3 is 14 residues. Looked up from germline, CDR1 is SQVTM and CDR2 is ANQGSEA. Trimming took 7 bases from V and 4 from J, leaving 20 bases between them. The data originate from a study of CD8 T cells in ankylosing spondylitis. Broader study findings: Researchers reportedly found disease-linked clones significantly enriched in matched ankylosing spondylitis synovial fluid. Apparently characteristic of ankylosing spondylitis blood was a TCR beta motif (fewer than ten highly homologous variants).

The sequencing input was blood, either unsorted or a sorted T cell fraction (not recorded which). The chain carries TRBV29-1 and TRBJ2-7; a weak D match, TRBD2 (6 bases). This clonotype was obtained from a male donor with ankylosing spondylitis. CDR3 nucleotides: TGCAGCGCTGTGGGTGACGGCGGGGTTTACGAGCAGTACTTC. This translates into CSAVGDGGVYEQYF.